This TCR beta chain comes out of a study of T cell repertoires in cytomegalovirus infection. On the study more broadly: CMV epitopes used comprised recently identified HLA-C-restricted ones and well-studied HLA-B-restricted ones. Based on public TCR beta signatures, there were indications of CMV infection and of a matching HLA type.

The ends were cut back, 11 bases at V and 0 bases at J, with 13 bases in the middle. Germline CDR1 MDHEN, CDR2 SYDVKM. The CDR3 consists of 13 residues. From the reads, TCRdb called clonotypes with MiXCR, one entry per CDR3 protein. The sample lists approximately 770,000 distinct CDR3 sequences; about 27% were seen once. Study-wide points: HLA-C-restricted CMV-specific TCR beta clonotypes were dominant in the ex vivo response. Cumulative frequency of public TCR beta families picked out carriers of CMV plus the relevant HLA.

In regard to this clonotype: Its antigen is unknown.

The genes are TRBV28 and TRBJ1-1, with a weak D call TRBD1 (6 bases). Sequencing used cultured CD8+ T cells from PBMCs, obtained from culture after CMV antigen stimulation. The source is a human donor in good health (CMV status not recorded). Some clones in this sample may be carry-over from other donors' samples. Here the CDR3 reads CAWGGTMNTEAFF. CDR3 nucleotides: TGTGCCTGGGGCGGGACAATGAACACTGAAGCTTTCTTT. The full variable domain, completed using reference TRBV28 and TRBJ1-1, is DVKVTQSSRYLVKRTGEKVFLECVQDMDHENMFWYRQDPGLGLRLIYFSYDVKMKEKGDIPEGYSVSREKKERFSLILESASTNQTSMYLCAWGGTMNTEAFFGQGTRLTVV.